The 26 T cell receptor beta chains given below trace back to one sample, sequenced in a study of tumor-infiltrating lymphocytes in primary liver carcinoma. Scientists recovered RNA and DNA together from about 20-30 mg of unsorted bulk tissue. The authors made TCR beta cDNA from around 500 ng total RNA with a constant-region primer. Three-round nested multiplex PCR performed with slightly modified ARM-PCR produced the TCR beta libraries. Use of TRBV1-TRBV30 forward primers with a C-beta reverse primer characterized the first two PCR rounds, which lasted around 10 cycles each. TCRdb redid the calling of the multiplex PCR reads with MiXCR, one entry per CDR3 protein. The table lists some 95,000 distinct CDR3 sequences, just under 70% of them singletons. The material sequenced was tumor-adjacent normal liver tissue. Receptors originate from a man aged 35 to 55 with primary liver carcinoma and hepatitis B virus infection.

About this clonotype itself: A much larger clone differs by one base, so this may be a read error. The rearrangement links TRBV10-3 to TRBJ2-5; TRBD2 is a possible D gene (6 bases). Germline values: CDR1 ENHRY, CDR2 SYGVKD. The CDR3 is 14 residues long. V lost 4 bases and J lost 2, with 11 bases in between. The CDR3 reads CAISVDGGQETQYF. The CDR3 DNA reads TGTGCCATCAGTGTGGACGGGGGACAAGAGACCCAGTACTTC.

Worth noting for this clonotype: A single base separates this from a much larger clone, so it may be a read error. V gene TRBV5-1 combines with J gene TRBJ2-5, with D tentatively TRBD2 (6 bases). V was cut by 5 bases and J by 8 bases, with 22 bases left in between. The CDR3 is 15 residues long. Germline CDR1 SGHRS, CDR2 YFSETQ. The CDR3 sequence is CASSEASGSTATQYF. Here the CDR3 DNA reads TGCGCCAGCAGTGAGGCGAGCGGGTCCACCGCAACCCAGTACTTC.

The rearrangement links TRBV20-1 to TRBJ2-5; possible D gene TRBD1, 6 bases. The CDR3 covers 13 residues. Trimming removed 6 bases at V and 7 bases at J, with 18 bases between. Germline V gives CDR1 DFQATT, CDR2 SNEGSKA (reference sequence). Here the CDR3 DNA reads TGCAGTGCAAGCATTACAGGGACGGTGACCCAGTACTTC. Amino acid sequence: CSASITGTVTQYF.

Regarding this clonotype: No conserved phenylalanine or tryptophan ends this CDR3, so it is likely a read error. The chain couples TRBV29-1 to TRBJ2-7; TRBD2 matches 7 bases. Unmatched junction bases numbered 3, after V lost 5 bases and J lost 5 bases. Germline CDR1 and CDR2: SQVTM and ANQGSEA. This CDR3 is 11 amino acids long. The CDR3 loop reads CSVLRGNEQYL. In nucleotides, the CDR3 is TGCAGCGTTCTGCGGGGGAACGAGCAGTACCTC.

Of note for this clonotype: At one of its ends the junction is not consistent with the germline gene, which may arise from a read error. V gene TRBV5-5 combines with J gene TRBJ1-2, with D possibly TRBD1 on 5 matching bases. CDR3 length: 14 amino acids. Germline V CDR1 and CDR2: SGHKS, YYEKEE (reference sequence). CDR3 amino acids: CASSLWGTNYGYTF. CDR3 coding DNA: TGTGCCAGTAGCTTGTGGGGGACCAACTATGGCTACACCTTC.

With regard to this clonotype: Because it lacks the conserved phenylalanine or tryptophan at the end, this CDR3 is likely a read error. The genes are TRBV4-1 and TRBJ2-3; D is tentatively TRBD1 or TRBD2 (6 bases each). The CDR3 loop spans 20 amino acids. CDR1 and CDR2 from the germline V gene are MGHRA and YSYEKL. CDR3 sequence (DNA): TGCTCCAGCAGCCAAGAAGGGGGTGGGAGGTCTAGAGCTAGCACAGATACTCAGTATTCT. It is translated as CSSSQEGGGRSRASTDTQYS.

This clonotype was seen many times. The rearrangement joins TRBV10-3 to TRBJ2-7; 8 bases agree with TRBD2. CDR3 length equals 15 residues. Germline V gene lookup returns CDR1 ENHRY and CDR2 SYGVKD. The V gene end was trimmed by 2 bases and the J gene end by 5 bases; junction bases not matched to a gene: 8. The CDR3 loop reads CAISERAGEGHEQYF. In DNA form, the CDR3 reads TGTGCCATCAGTGAGAGAGCGGGAGAGGGCCACGAGCAGTACTTC.

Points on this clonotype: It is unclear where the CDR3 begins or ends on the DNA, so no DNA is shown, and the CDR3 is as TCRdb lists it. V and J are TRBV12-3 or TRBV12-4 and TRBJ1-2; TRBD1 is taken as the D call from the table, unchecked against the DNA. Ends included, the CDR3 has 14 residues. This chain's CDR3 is CASSWGQGAGGYAF.

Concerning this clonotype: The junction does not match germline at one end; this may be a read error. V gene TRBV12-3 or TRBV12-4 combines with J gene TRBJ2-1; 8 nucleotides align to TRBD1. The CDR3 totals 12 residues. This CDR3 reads CASTPGGNEQLF. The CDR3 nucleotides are TGCGCCAGCACACCAGGGGGCAATGAGCAGTTATTC.

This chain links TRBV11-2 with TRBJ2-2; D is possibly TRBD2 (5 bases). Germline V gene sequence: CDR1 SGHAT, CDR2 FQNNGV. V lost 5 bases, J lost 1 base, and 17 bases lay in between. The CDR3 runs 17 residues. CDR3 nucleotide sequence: TGTGCCAGCAGCGGAGGACTGGCGAAGCTGAACACCGGGGAGCTGTTTTTT. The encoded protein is CASSGGLAKLNTGELFF.

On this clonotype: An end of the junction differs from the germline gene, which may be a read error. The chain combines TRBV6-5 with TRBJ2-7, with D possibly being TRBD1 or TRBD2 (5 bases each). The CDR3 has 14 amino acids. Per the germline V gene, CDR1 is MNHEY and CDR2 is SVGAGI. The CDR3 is CTSSYDRGPYEHYF. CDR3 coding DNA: TGTACCAGCAGTTACGACCGGGGACCCTACGAGCATTACTTC.

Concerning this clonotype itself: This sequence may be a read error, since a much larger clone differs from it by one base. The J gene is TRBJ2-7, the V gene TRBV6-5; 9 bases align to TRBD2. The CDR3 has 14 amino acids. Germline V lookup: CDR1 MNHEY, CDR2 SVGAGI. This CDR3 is CARSYLAGRYEQYF. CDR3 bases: TGTGCCCGCAGTTACCTAGCGGGGCGCTACGAGCAGTACTTC.

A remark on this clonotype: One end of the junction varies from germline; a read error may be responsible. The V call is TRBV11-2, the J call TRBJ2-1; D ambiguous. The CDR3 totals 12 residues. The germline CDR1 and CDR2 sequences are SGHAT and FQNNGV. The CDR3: CASGSWPVLGIF. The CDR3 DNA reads TGTGCCAGCGGCTCCTGGCCTGTACTGGGGATCTTC.

The CDR3 loop reads CASATGRFPESQHF. The DNA of the CDR3 is TGTGCCAGCGCCACCGGACGGTTTCCCGAGTCCCAGCATTTT. The V and J genes are TRBV11-2 and TRBJ1-5; D remains unclear. The V and J ends lost 8 bases and 11 bases respectively, with 22 bases between them. This CDR3 is 14 amino acids long. Germline V gene data show CDR1 as SGHAT and CDR2 as FQNNGV.

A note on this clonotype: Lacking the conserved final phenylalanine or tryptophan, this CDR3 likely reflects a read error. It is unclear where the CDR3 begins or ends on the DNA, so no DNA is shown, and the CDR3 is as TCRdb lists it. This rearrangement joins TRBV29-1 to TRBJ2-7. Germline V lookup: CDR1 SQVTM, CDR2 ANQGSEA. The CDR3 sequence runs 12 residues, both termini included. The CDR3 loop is CSAHTSSYEQYL.

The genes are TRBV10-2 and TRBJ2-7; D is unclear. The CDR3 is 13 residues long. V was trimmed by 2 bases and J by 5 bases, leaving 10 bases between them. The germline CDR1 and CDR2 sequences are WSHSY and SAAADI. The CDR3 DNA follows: TGCGCCAGCAGTGAGGGCTGTTCCCACGAGCAGTACTTC. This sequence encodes CASSEGCSHEQYF.

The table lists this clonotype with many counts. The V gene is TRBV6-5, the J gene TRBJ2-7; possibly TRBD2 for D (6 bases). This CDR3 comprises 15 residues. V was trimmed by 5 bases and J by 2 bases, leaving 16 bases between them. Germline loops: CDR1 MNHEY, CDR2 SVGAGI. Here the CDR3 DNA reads TGTGCCAGCAGTCCCCCCGGGACTGCACCCTACGAGCAGTACTTC. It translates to CASSPPGTAPYEQYF.

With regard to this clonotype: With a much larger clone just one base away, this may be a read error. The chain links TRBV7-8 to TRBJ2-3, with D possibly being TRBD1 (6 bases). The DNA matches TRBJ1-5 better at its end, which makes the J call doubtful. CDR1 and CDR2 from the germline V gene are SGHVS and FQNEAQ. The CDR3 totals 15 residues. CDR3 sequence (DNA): TGTGCCAGCAGCTTGACTACAGGGAGCACAGATACGCAGCATTTT. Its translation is CASSLTTGSTDTQHF.

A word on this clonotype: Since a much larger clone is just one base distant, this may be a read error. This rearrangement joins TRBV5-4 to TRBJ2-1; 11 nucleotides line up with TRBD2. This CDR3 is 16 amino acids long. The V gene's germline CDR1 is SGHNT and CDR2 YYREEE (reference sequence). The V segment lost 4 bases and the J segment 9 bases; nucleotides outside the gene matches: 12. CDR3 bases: TGTGCCAGCAGCCTCGGGCATAGCGGGAGGGCCGGTGAGCAGTTCTTC. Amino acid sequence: CASSLGHSGRAGEQFF.

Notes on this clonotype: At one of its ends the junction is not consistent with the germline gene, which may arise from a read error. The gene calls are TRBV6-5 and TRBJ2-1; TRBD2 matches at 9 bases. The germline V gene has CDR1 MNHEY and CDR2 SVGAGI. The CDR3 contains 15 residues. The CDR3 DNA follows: TGTGCCGGCAGTTACTTGGCGGGAGGGGTGAATGAGCAGTTCTTC. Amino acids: CAGSYLAGGVNEQFF.

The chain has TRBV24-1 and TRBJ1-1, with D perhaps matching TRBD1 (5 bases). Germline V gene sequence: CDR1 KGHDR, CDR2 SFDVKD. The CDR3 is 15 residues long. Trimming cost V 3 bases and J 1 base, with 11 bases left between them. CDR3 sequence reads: CATSDARASNTEAFF. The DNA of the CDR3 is TGTGCCACCAGTGATGCCAGGGCTTCGAACACTGAAGCTTTCTTT.

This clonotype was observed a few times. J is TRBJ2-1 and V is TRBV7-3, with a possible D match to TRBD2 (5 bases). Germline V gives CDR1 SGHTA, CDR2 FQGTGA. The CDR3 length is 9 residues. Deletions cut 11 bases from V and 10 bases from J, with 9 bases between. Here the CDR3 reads CAQRREQFF. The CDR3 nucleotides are TGTGCCCAGCGGAGGGAGCAGTTCTTC.

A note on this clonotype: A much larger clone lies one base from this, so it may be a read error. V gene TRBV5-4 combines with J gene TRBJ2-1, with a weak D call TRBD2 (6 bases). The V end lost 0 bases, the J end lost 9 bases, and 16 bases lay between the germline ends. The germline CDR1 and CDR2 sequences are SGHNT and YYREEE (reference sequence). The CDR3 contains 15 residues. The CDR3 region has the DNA TGTGCCAGCAGCTTGGGGCTGGAGGGCCAAGGTGAGCAGTTCTTC. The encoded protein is CASSLGLEGQGEQFF.

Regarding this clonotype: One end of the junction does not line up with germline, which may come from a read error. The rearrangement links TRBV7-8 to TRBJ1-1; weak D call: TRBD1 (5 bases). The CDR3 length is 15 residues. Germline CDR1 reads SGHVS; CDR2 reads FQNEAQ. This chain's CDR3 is CASRLVGRLNTEDFF. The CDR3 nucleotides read TGTGCCAGCCGCTTAGTGGGACGGCTGAACACTGAAGATTTCTTT.

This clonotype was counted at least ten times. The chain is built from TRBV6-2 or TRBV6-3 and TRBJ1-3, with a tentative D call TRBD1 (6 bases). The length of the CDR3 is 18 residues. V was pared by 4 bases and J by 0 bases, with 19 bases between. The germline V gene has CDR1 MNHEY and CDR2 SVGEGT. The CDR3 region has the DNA TGTGCCAGCAGTTGGATTACCCTAGACAGGAGCTCTGGAAACACCATATATTTT. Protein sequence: CASSWITLDRSSGNTIYF.

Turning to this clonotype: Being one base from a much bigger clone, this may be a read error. CDR3 nucleotides: TGTGCCACCAGCAGCGTAGGTGGAACCGGGGAGCTGTTTTTT. This codes for CATSSVGGTGELFF. The gene calls are TRBV24-1 and TRBJ2-2; unclear D gene. Germline loops: CDR1 KGHDR, CDR2 SFDVKD. The CDR3 covers 14 residues. V was shortened by 7 bases and J by 5 bases, with 13 bases between the two germline ends.